The clone carrying this TCR beta chain was seen repeatedly, ten times or more. The source of the sample is a study of Graves' ophthalmopathy and Graves' hyperthyroidism. The authors amplified TCR beta CDR3 regions from RNA transcripts. Following a first-round RT-PCR that used HTBI primers, a second-round multiplex PCR was carried out. TCRdb itself ran the multiplex PCR reads through MiXCR, one entry per CDR3 protein. Among 500,000 to 700,000 distinct CDR3 sequences listed, approximately 21% were seen once. Other autoimmune diseases, uncontrolled infections, pregnancy or lactation led to the exclusion of patients. The V end lost 2 bases, the J end lost 4 bases, and 8 bases lay between the germline ends. Germline V gives CDR1 MNHEY, CDR2 SVGAGI. There are 13 residues in the CDR3.

The source of this sequence is a woman under 30 with stable Graves' hyperthyroidism. Some clones in this sample may be carry-over from other donors' samples. Sample: peripheral blood. The V call is TRBV6-5, the J call TRBJ1-2; unclear D gene. CDR3 loop: CASSYRVGYGYTF. The CDR3 nucleotides read TGTGCCAGCAGTTACAGGGTCGGCTATGGCTACACCTTC.